Each of the 26 T cell receptor beta chains below was sequenced from the same sample in a study of Ad26.COV2.S vaccination and SARS-CoV-2 variants. Sample treatment: around 19 received Ad26.COV2.S at low or high dose, single or two shots; about five received placebo; per-sample allocation not given. The study sampled participants on day 63 after the first vaccine or placebo injection. TCRdb's table, derived via immunoSEQ multiplex PCR, lists solely in-frame clones and lacks some. The table has more than 300,000 clones, 75% to 90% seen once; the top ten hold around 11%. The starting material was peripheral blood, obtained in a trial of Ad26.COV2.S vaccine versus placebo. Every receptor here comes from a person aged 18-60 years who received the Ad26.COV2.S COVID-19 vaccine or a placebo.

J is TRBJ2-7 and V is TRBV19; 9 bases are shared with TRBD1. Trimming at V came to 2 bases and at J to 11 bases, leaving 10 bases not matched to a gene. Germline V gene data show CDR1 as LNHDA and CDR2 as SQIVND (reference sequence). This CDR3 contains 14 residues. Here the CDR3 DNA reads TGTGCCAGTAGTATACAAACCGGACAGGGGACGAAGTACTTC. Its protein is CASSIQTGQGTKYF.

The rearrangement links TRBV27 to TRBJ2-7, with D maybe TRBD1 (5 bases). This CDR3 spans 13 amino acids. Trimming pared 5 bases from V and 0 bases from J, leaving 8 bases between. Germline V CDR1 and CDR2: MNHEY, SMNVEV (reference sequence). CDR3 residues: CASSPDSSYEQYF. In DNA, the CDR3 is TGTGCCAGCAGTCCAGACAGCTCCTACGAGCAGTACTTC.

The chain links TRBV11-2 to TRBJ1-2; no firm D call. This CDR3 contains 14 residues. In germline, CDR1 is SGHAT, CDR2 FQNNGV. V was pared by 1 base and J by 8 bases, with 14 bases between. The CDR3 DNA reads as TGTGCCAGCAGCTTAGCCCTGGGCCCCGGGGGCTACACCTTC. The encoded protein is CASSLALGPGGYTF.

The rearrangement links TRBV28 to TRBJ1-4, with D possibly being TRBD1 (6 bases). Germline V CDR1 and CDR2: MDHEN, SYDVKM. The germline V and J ends were trimmed by 7 bases and 10 bases, with 13 bases remaining between them. The CDR3 extends over 12 amino acids. CDR3 sequence (DNA): TGTGCCAGCACCGGGACACGGGTAAAACTGTTTTTT. Protein: CASTGTRVKLFF.

This clone was picked up a small number of times. The chain links TRBV7-8 to TRBJ1-2; possible D gene TRBD1, 5 bases. This CDR3 has 13 amino acids. Germline-derived CDR1 and CDR2 are SGHVS and FQNEAQ. Trimming pared 3 bases from V and 2 bases from J, leaving 7 bases between. CDR3 sequence reads: CASSFGGNYGYTF. The DNA of the CDR3 is TGTGCCAGCAGCTTCGGGGGGAACTATGGCTACACCTTC.

The chain couples TRBV19 to TRBJ1-5; D not certain. Germline V gene data show CDR1 as LNHDA and CDR2 as SQIVND (reference sequence). Trimming removed 5 bases at V and 0 bases at J, with 8 bases between. This CDR3 is 14 amino acids long. The CDR3 DNA follows: TGTGCCAGTAGTCTAGGGCATAGCAATCAGCCCCAGCATTTT. Translating it yields CASSLGHSNQPQHF. Full variable domain (outside the CDR3, taken from reference TRBV19 and TRBJ1-5): DGGITQSPKYLFRKEGQNVTLSCEQNLNHDAMYWYRQDPGQGLRLIYYSQIVNDFQKGDIAEGYSVSREKKESFPLTVTSAQKNPTAFYLCASSLGHSNQPQHFGDGTRLSIL.

The chain is built from TRBV5-6 and TRBJ1-6; D possibly corresponds to TRBD1 (6 bases). The CDR3 consists of 13 residues. Trimming removed 5 bases at V and 9 bases at J, with 12 bases between. Germline loops: CDR1 SGHDT, CDR2 YYEEEE. This chain's CDR3 is CASRSGHSSPLHF. In nucleotides, the CDR3 is TGTGCCAGCAGGTCGGGACACAGTTCACCCCTCCACTTT.

The chain links TRBV28 to TRBJ2-1, with no clear D. This CDR3 comprises 14 residues. Germline V gene lookup returns CDR1 MDHEN and CDR2 SYDVKM. V lost 5 bases to trimming and J lost 10 bases, with 18 bases between them. The CDR3 reads CASSPPDPTREQFF. Here the CDR3 DNA reads TGTGCCAGCAGTCCCCCGGACCCGACGAGAGAGCAGTTCTTC. Filled out from reference TRBV28 and TRBJ2-1, the complete variable domain reads DVKVTQSSRYLVKRTGEKVFLECVQDMDHENMFWYRQDPGLGLRLIYFSYDVKMKEKGDIPEGYSVSREKKERFSLILESASTNQTSMYLCASSPPDPTREQFFGPGTRLTVL.

The chain is built from TRBV29-1 and TRBJ2-1, with 8 bases that match TRBD2. The junction had 3 bases not matched to a gene; V was cut back by 4 bases and J by 4 bases. This CDR3 has 13 residues. Looked up from germline, CDR1 is SQVTM and CDR2 is ANQGSEA. As DNA, the CDR3 is TGCAGCGTTGTTCGGGGGGGGTACAATGAGCAGTTCTTC. Translated, it gives CSVVRGGYNEQFF.

The chain uses TRBV7-2 and TRBJ1-2; weak D call: TRBD1 (5 bases). V was clipped by 4 bases and J by 7 bases, with 19 bases between them. The CDR3 is 15 residues long. Germline V lookup: CDR1 SGHTA, CDR2 FQGNSA. CDR3 bases: TGTGCCAGCAGCTCCAACCAGGCGGGGCAAGGTGGCTACACCTTC. Protein: CASSSNQAGQGGYTF.

This rearrangement joins TRBV6-1 to TRBJ2-5, with TRBD1 matching over 10 bases. The CDR3 runs to 16 residues. Unmatched junction bases numbered 6, after V lost 3 bases and J lost 2 bases. CDR1 is MNHNS, CDR2 SASEGT, per germline. CDR3 sequence (DNA): TGTGCCAGCAGTGACCGACGGACAGGGGGTCAAGAGACCCAGTACTTC. Translated: CASSDRRTGGQETQYF.

The gene calls are TRBV6-5 and TRBJ2-1; 13 nucleotides agree with TRBD2. V lost 6 bases and J lost 4; bases outside the gene matches: 3. This CDR3 contains 15 residues. Germline CDR1 reads MNHEY; CDR2 reads SVGAGI. The CDR3 DNA follows: TGTGCCAGCAGACTAGCGGGAGGGACTTACAATGAGCAGTTCTTC. This encodes CASRLAGGTYNEQFF.

This sequence joins TRBV24-1 and TRBJ2-5; 8 nucleotides line up with TRBD2. The CDR3 totals 15 residues. Looked up from germline, CDR1 is KGHDR and CDR2 is SFDVKD. V dropped 7 bases and J dropped 5; count of bases not matched to a gene: 11. Written as DNA, the CDR3 is TGTGCCACCAGCGCCGGGGGGGGGCTGCGGGAGACCCAGTACTTC. Its translation: CATSAGGGLRETQYF.

This clone was counted once. The rearrangement uses TRBV19 and TRBJ1-5; TRBD1 is a possible D gene (5 bases). CDR1 is LNHDA, CDR2 SQIVND, per germline (reference sequence). The V end was cut by 1 base, the J end by 4 bases, with 14 bases between. This CDR3 has 16 amino acids. CDR3: CASSIVPRASNQPQHF. The DNA of the CDR3 is TGTGCCAGTAGTATAGTCCCCAGGGCTTCAAATCAGCCCCAGCATTTT.

This chain joins TRBV6-5 and TRBJ2-7; D ambiguous. Deletions cut 5 bases from V and 2 bases from J, with 13 bases between. Germline CDR1 MNHEY, CDR2 SVGAGI. This CDR3 contains 14 residues. The CDR3 reads CASSLYGLAYEQYF. In DNA, the CDR3 is TGTGCCAGCAGTCTTTATGGGCTAGCCTACGAGCAGTACTTC.

V is TRBV2 and J is TRBJ2-5; D is perhaps TRBD1 (6 bases). Per germline, CDR1 SNHLY and CDR2 FYNNEI. V shed 5 bases and J shed 0 bases, with 7 bases lying between them. The CDR3 is 13 residues long. CDR3 sequence reads: CASSRQDQETQYF. CDR3 DNA sequence: TGTGCCAGCAGTCGACAGGACCAAGAGACCCAGTACTTC.

This chain links TRBV29-1 with TRBJ2-5; the D is unclear. The CDR3 is made up of 11 amino acids. Germline V gives CDR1 SQVTM, CDR2 ANQGSEA. Trimming left V 7 bases short and J 1 base short, with 7 bases between. CDR3 sequence: CSGQIQETQYF. The CDR3 DNA follows: TGCAGCGGGCAGATCCAAGAGACCCAGTACTTC. The whole variable domain, filled in from reference TRBV29-1 and TRBJ2-5, reads SAVISQKPSRDICQRGTSLTIQCQVDSQVTMMFWYRQQPGQSLTLIATANQGSEATYESGFVIDKFPISRPNLTFSTLTVSNMSPEDSSIYLCSGQIQETQYFGPGTRLLVL.

This rearrangement joins TRBV4-1 to TRBJ2-5, with D hard to call. The CDR3 is made up of 13 amino acids. The V gene lost 5 bases and the J gene lost 0 bases, with 7 bases spanning the gap. The germline V gene has CDR1 MGHRA and CDR2 YSYEKL. The CDR3 here is CASSALNQETQYF. The CDR3 region has the DNA TGCGCCAGCAGCGCATTAAACCAAGAGACCCAGTACTTC.

This sequence joins TRBV19 and TRBJ1-6, with D hard to call. V lost 2 bases and J lost 15, with 14 bases in between. CDR1 is LNHDA, CDR2 SQIVND, per germline (reference sequence). CDR3 length: 13 amino acids. In DNA form, the CDR3 reads TGTGCCAGTAGTATATGGGCCGCCGTGGTCCTCCACTTT. Protein sequence: CASSIWAAVVLHF.

The chain is built from TRBV10-3 and TRBJ1-6; unclear D gene. This CDR3 has 17 amino acids. Per germline, CDR1 ENHRY and CDR2 SYGVKD. The ends were cut back, 0 bases at V and 5 bases at J, with 14 bases in the middle. The CDR3 DNA reads as TGTGCCATCAGTGAGTCTAGGTGGGGTAGTAATAATTCACCCCTCCACTTT. Translated: CAISESRWGSNNSPLHF.

Here the CDR3 DNA reads TGTGCCACCAGGCAGGGAGTTAATGAAAAACTGTTTTTT. Translating it yields CATRQGVNEKLFF. The rearrangement links TRBV10-3 to TRBJ1-4; weak D call: TRBD1 (5 bases). Trimming stripped 10 bases from V and 4 bases from J, with 13 bases between. Germline V gene data show CDR1 as ENHRY and CDR2 as SYGVKD. This CDR3 is built from 13 residues.

The chain is built from TRBV27 and TRBJ1-2; possibly TRBD1 for D (5 bases). The CDR3 is 15 residues long. Germline V gene lookup returns CDR1 MNHEY and CDR2 SMNVEV (reference sequence). With 7 bases removed from V and 7 bases from J, the gap between germline ends came to 22 bases. CDR3 nucleotides: TGTGCCAGCATTCAATGTCGGGGGGGATTGTGTGGCTACACCTTC. This codes for CASIQCRGGLCGYTF.

The CDR3 loop is CASSPPLGMNGYTF. CDR3 DNA: TGCGCCAGCAGCCCCCCCCTAGGGATGAATGGCTACACCTTC. V and J are TRBV10-1 and TRBJ1-2; no firm D call. Looked up from germline, CDR1 is WNHNN and CDR2 is SYGVQD (reference sequence). The length of the CDR3 is 14 residues. V lost 6 bases to trimming and J lost 6 bases, with 17 bases between them.

The rearrangement joins TRBV10-3 to TRBJ1-1; D call uncertain. Germline V lookup: CDR1 ENHRY, CDR2 SYGVKD. Trimming removed 7 bases at V and 4 bases at J, with 13 bases between. The CDR3 is 13 residues long. CDR3 protein: CAITGRESTEAFF. The CDR3 nucleotides are TGTGCCATCACTGGGAGGGAAAGCACTGAAGCTTTCTTT.

The chain links TRBV12-3 or TRBV12-4 to TRBJ2-7; TRBD2 matches 7 bases. The CDR3 extends over 12 amino acids. V dropped 1 base and J dropped 12; count of bases not matched to a gene: 6. This chain's CDR3 is CASSLVREWPYF. Here the CDR3 DNA reads TGTGCCAGCAGTTTAGTGCGGGAGTGGCCGTACTTC.

The J gene is TRBJ1-6, the V gene TRBV15, with D uncertain. Germline V gene lookup returns CDR1 LNHNV and CDR2 YYDKDF (reference sequence). The CDR3 is 16 residues long. With 1 base removed from V and 0 bases from J, the gap between germline ends came to 7 bases. This chain's CDR3 is CATSRGPSSYNSPLHF. The DNA of the CDR3 is TGTGCCACCAGCAGAGGTCCGAGCTCCTATAATTCACCCCTCCACTTT.